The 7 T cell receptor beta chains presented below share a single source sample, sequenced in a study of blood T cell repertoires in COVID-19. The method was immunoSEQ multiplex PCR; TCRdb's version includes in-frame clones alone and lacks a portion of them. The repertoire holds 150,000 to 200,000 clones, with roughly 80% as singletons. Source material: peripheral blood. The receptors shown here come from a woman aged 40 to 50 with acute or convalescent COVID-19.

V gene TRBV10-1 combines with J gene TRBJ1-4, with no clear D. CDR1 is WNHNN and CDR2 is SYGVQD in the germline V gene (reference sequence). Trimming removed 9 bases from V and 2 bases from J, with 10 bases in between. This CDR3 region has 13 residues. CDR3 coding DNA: TGCGCCAGGGAGGACCATACTAATGAAAAACTGTTTTTT. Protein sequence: CAREDHTNEKLFF.

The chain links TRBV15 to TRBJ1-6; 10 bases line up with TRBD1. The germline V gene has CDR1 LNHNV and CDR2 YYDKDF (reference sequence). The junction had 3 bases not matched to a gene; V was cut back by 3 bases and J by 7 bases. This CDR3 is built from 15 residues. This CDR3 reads CATSSAGQGNSPLHF. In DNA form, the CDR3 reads TGTGCCACCAGCAGTGCGGGACAGGGGAATTCACCCCTCCACTTT.

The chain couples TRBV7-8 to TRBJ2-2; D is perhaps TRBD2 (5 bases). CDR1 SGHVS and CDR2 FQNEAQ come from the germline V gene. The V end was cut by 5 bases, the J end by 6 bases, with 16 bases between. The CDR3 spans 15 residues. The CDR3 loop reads CASSPRPSGAGELFF. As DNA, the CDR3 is TGTGCCAGCAGCCCCAGGCCTTCCGGGGCCGGGGAGCTGTTTTTT.

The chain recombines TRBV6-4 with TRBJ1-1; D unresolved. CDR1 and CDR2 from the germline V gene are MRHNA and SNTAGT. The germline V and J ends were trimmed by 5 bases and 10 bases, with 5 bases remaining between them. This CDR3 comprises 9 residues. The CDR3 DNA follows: TGTGCCAGCAGTCCCGGAGCTTTCTTT. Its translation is CASSPGAFF.

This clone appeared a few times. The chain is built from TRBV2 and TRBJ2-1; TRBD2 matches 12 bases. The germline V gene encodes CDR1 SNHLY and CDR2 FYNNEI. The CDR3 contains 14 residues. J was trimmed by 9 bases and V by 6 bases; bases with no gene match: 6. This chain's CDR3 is CASSAGLAGSEQFF. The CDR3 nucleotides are TGTGCCAGCAGCGCCGGACTAGCGGGAAGTGAGCAGTTCTTC.

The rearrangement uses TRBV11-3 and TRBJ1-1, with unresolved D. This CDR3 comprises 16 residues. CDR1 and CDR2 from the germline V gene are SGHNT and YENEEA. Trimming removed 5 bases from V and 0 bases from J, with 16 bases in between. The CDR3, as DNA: TGTGCCAGCAGCCCGGACCCGGACGGGATGAACACTGAAGCTTTCTTT. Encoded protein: CASSPDPDGMNTEAFF.

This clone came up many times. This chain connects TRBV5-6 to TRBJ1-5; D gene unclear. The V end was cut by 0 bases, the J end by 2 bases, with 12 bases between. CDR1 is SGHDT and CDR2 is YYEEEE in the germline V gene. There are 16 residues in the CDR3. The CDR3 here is CASSLAGGNGNQPQHF. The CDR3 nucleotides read TGTGCCAGCAGCTTGGCCGGAGGGAATGGCAATCAGCCCCAGCATTTT.